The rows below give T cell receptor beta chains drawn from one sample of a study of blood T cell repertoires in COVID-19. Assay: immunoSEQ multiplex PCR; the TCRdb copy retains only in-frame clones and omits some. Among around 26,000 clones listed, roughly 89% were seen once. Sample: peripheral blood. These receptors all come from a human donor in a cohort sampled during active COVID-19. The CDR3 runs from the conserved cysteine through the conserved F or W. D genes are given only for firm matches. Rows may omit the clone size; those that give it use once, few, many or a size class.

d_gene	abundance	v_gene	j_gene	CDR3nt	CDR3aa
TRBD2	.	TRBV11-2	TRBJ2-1	TGTGCCAGCAGCTTATCGGCCGCTAGCGGGGGGGCCAATGAGCAGTTCTTC	CASSLSAASGGANEQFF
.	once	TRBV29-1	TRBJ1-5	TGCAGCGTTGAGGGTGGGGGGGGCCGACAGCCCCAGCATTTT	CSVEGGGGRQPQHF
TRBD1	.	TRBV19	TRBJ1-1	TGTGCCAGTAGTAAAGACAGGGGATGGACTGAAGCTTTCTTT	CASSKDRGWTEAFF
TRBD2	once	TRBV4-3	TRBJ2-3	TGCGCCAGCAGCCAAGGCCGACTAGCGGGGAGAGGCACAGATACGCAGTATTTT	CASSQGRLAGRGTDTQYF
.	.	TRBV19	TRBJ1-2	TGTGCCAGTAGTGCCCACAGGGAAGTCCGCTATGGCTACACCTTC	CASSAHREVRYGYTF
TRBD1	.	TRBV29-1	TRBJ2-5	TGCAGCGTTGCTGGACAGGGATTAGCCCAGTACTTC	CSVAGQGLAQYF
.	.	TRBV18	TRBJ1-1	TGTGCCAGCTCACCACGCGCAGGGGAAACTGAAGCTTTCTTT	CASSPRAGETEAFF
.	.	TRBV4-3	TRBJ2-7	TGCGCCAGCAGCCGCACCCGGGACACGGGTTACGAGCAGTACTTC	CASSRTRDTGYEQYF
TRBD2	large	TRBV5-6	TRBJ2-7	TGTGCCAGCAGCTCCTTGACTAGCGGGAACTACGAGCAGTACTTC	CASSSLTSGNYEQYF
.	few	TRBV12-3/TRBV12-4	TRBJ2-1	TGTGCCAGCAGTTTAGACGAGAAGCAGTTCTTC	CASSLDEKQFF
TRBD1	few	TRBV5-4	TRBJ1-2	TGTGCCAGCAGCATCCCTGACAGGGGGCAAGGGTATGGCTACACCTTC	CASSIPDRGQGYGYTF